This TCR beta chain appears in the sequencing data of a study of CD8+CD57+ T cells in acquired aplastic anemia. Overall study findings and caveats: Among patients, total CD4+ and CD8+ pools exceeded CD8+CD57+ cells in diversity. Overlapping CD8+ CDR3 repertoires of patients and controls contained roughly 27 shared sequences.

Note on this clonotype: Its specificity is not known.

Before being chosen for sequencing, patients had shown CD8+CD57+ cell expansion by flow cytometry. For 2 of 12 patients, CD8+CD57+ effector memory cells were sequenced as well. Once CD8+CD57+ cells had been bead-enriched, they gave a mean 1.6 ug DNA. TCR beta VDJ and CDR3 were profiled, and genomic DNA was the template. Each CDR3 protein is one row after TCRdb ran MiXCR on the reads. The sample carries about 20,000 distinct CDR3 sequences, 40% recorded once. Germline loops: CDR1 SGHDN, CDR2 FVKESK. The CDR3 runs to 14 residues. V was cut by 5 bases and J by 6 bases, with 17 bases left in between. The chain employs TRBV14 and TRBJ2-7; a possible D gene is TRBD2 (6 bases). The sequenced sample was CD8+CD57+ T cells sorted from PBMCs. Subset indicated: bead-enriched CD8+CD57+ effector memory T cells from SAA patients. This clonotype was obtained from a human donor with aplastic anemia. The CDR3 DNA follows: TGTGCCAGCAGCTCCAATGGGGGAGGTGGCGAGCAGTACTTC. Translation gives CASSSNGGGGEQYF.